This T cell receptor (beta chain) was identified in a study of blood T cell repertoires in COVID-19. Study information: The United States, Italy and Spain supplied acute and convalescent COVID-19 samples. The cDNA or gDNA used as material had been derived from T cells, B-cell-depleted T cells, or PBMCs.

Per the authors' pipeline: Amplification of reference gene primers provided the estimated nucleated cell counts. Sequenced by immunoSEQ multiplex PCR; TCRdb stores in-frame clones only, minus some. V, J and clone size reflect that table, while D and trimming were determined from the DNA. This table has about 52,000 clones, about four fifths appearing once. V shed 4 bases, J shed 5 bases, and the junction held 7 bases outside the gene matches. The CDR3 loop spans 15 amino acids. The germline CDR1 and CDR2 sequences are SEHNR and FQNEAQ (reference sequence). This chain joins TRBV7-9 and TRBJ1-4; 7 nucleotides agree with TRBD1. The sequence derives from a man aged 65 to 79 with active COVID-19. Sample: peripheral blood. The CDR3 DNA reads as TGTGCCAGCAGCTACCAACAGGGGATAAATGAAAAACTGTTTTTT. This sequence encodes CASSYQQGINEKLFF.